This paragraph reports one T cell receptor beta chain. TCRdb keeps only in-frame clones here, not all; method: immunoSEQ multiplex PCR. The sample shows approximately 150,000 clones, 83% of them seen only once. This record belongs to a study of blood T cell repertoires in COVID-19. On the study more broadly: The United States, Italy and Spain supplied acute and convalescent COVID-19 samples.

Material: peripheral blood. The receptor comes from a woman older than 75 with acute or convalescent COVID-19.

Here the CDR3 DNA reads TGTGCCAGTAGTTCGCAGGGGTTGATAGAGCAGTACTTC. Translation gives CASSSQGLIEQYF. The chain recombines TRBV19 with TRBJ2-7; TRBD1 is a possible D gene (6 bases). V was cut by 5 bases and J by 7 bases, with 15 bases left in between. The CDR3 spans 13 residues. Germline V gene sequence: CDR1 LNHDA, CDR2 SQIVND (reference sequence).